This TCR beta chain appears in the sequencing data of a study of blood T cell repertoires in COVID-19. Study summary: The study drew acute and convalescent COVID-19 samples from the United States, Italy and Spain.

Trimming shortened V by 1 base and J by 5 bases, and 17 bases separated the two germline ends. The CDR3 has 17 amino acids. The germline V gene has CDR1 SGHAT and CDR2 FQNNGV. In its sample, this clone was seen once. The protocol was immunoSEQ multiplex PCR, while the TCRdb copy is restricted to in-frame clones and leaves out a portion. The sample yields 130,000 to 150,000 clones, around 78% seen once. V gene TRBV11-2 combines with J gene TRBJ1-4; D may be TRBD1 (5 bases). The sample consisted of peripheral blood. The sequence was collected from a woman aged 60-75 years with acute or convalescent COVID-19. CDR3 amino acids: CASSLGFAAGRNEKLFF. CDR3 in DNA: TGTGCCAGCAGCTTAGGTTTTGCCGCAGGGAGGAATGAAAAACTGTTTTTT.